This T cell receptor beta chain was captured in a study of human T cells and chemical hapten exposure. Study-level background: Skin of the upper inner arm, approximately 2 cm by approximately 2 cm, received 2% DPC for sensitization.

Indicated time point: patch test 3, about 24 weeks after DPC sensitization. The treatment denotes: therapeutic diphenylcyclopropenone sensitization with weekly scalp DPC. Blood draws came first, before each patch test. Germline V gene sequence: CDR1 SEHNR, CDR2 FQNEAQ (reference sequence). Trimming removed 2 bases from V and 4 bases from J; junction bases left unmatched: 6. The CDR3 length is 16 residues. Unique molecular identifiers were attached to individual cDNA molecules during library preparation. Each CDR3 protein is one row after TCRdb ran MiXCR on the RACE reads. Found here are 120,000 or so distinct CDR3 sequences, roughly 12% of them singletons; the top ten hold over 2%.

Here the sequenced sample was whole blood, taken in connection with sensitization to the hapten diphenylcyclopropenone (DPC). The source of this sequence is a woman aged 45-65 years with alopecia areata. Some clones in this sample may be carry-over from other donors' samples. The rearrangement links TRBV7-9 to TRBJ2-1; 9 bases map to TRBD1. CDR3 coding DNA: TGTGCCAGCAGCTTAAAGGGACAGGGACATTACAATGAGCAGTTCTTC. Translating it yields CASSLKGQGHYNEQFF.